This T cell receptor beta chain emerged from a study of OX40 agonist ivuxolimab in advanced cancers. Context from the whole study: Ivuxolimab was a fully human IgG2 agonistic monoclonal antibody targeting the costimulatory receptor OX40 (CD134). Intravenous ivuxolimab was administered to patients every 2 weeks at six dose levels: 0.01, 0.1, 0.3, 1.5, 3 and 10 mg/kg. Of the roughly 51 dose-escalation patients, hepatocellular carcinoma was present in approximately 20, melanoma in around 15, renal cell carcinoma in 9 and head and neck cancer in 9. In the dose-escalation cohort, about four fifths of patients were male, and the mean age was around 60 years with a range of roughly 23 to 79. Patients were allowed to have had prior anti-PD-1, anti-PD-L1 or anti-CTLA-4 therapy, and approximately 41% of the dose-escalation patients had previously received checkpoint inhibitors. Three dose-escalation patients achieved partial responses, one with hepatocellular carcinoma and two with cutaneous melanoma. The point of sequencing TCRbeta in the periphery was to test whether ivuxolimab changed TCR sequence diversity and drove clonal T-cell expansion. The paper covers the monotherapy dose-escalation part of the phase I ivuxolimab trial, which included N of about 56 patients.

A word on this clone: Its antigen is unknown. The sample holds no much larger clone one base away, and base qualities are not on file.

Its CDR3 holds 12 amino acids, cysteine through phenylalanine. The only DNA kept is the CDR3, 36 bases in frame from the first base. V drops 1 base and J drops 11 bases, leaving 6 bases in between. CDR1 and CDR2 (SGHTA, FQGNSA) derive from the germline V gene. Genomic DNA was extracted from sorted cells for sequencing of the TCRbeta CDR3 region. TCRbeta CDR3 regions were sequenced using the immunoSEQ Assay. The table comes from immuneACCESS by way of TCRdb, which keeps in-frame sequences with V and J called. Part of the clones is missing from these tables; in studies checked, under half for an unresolved V gene and the rest for unknown reasons. The table for this sample lists approximately 76,000 clones; around 85% of them were counted only once. Together, the top ten hold over 4.5% of the sample. The trial excluded patients who had a history of autoimmune disease or who were on systemic immunosuppression. Peripheral blood for TCR sequencing was collected from all dose cohorts at baseline, on cycle 4 day 1, and on cycle 7 day 1. Samples came from an open-label, multicenter, first-in-human phase I dose-escalation trial of ivuxolimab. The trial enrolled adults with locally advanced or metastatic head and neck squamous cell, hepatocellular, melanoma or renal cell carcinoma. Before TCR sequencing, CD4+ T cells and CD8+ T cells from peripheral blood were sorted into separate populations.

Broad study findings and their caveats: Partial responders in the 0.1-3.0 mg/kg groups had among the lowest normalized peripheral clonal expansion, especially among CD8+ T cells. Low levels of normalized T-cell clonal expansion were also seen in some patients who did not respond. At doses from 0.1 to 3.0 mg/kg, clonal expansion was seen in both CD4+ and CD8+ blood T cells between baseline and week 6. The antigen specificity of the peripheral T cells that underwent clonal expansion was not determined. On average, CD8+ T cells showed more expanded clones than CD4+ T cells after ivuxolimab.

This receptor chain uses TRBV7-2 and TRBJ1-6; the D gene identity is not certain. This specimen consisted of CD4+ or CD8+ T cells sorted from blood, obtained in a trial of the OX40 agonist ivuxolimab. The receptor comes from an adult with an advanced solid tumor such as melanoma, head and neck, liver or kidney cancer. The CDR3: CASSLGPPPLHF. In nucleotide form, the sequence is TGTGCCAGCAGCTTAGGTCCCCCACCCCTCCACTTT.